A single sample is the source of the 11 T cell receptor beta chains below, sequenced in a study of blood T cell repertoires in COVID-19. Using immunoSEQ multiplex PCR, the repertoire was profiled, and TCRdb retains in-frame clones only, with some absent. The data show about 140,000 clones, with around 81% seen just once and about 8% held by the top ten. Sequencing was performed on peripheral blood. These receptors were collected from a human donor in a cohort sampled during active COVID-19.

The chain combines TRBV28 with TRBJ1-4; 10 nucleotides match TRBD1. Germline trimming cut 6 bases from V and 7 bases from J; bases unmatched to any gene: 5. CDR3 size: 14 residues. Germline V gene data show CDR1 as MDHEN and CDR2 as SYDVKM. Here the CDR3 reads CASSPDRGVEKLFF. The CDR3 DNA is TGTGCCAGCAGCCCGGACAGGGGGGTTGAAAAACTGTTTTTT.

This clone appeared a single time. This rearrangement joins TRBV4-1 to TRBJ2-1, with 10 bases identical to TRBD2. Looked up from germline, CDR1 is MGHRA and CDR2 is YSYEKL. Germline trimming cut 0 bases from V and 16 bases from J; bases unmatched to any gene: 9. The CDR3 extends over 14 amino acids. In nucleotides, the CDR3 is TGCGCCAGCAGCCAAGACCCCTCTAGCGGGGGTGGTTTCTTC. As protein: CASSQDPSSGGGFF.

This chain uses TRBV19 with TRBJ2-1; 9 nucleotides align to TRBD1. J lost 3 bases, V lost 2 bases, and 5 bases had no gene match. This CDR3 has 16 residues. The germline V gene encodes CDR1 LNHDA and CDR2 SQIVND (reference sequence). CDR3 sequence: CASSIMGQGDYNEQFF. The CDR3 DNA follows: TGTGCCAGTAGTATAATGGGACAGGGTGACTACAATGAGCAGTTCTTC.

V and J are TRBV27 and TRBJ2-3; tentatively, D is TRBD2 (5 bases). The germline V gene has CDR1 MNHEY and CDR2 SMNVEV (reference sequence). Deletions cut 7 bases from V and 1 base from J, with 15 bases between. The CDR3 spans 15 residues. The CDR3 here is CASTTPGKGTDTQYF. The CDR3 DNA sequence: TGTGCCAGCACTACTCCCGGGAAGGGCACAGATACGCAGTATTTT.

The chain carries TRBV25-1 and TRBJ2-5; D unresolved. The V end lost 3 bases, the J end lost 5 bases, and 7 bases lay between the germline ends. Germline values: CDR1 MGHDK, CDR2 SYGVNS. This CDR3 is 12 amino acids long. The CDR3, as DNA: TGTGCCAGCAGTGATTTTTCGGAGACCCAGTACTTC. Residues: CASSDFSETQYF.

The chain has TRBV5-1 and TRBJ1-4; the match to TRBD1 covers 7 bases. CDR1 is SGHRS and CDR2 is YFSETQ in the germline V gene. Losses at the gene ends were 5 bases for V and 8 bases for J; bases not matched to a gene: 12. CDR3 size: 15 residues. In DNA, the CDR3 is TGCGCCAGCAGAACTAATACAGGGGTGGAAGAAAAACTGTTTTTT. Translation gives CASRTNTGVEEKLFF.

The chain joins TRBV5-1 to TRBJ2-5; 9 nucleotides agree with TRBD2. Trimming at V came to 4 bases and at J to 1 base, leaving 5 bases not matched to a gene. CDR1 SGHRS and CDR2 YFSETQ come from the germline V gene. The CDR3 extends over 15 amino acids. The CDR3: CASSPGSGGQETQYF. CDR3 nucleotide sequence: TGCGCCAGCAGCCCTGGTAGCGGGGGCCAAGAGACCCAGTACTTC.

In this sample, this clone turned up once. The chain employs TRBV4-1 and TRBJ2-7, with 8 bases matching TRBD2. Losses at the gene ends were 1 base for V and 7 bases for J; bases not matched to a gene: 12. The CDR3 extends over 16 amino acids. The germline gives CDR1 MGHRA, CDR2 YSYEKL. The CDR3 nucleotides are TGCGCCAGCAGCCAAGCTCTACTCGCGGGGGGCGGAGAGCAGTACTTC. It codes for CASSQALLAGGGEQYF.

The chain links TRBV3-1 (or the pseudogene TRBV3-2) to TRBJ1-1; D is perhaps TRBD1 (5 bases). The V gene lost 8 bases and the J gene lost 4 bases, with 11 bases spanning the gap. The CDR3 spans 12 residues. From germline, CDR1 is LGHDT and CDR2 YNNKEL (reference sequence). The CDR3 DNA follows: TGTGCCAGCGGCAGGGTGGGCACTGAAGCTTTCTTT. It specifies CASGRVGTEAFF.

The CDR3 sequence: CATSPDFGKGYTF. The CDR3 bases are TGTGCCACATCCCCCGATTTCGGGAAAGGCTACACCTTC. The chain joins TRBV19 to TRBJ1-2; D is unclear. Trimming removed 10 bases from V and 8 bases from J, with 20 bases in between. Germline V gene data show CDR1 as LNHDA and CDR2 as SQIVND (reference sequence). The CDR3 totals 13 residues.

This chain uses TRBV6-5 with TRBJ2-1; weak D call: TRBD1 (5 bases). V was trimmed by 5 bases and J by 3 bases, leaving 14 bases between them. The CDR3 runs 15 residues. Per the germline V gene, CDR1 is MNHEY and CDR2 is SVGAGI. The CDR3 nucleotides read TGTGCCAGCAGTAAACAGGACGGATTCTACAATGAGCAGTTCTTC. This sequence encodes CASSKQDGFYNEQFF.